Presented here are 22 T cell receptor beta chains from one specimen sequenced in a study of T cell responses to AZD1222 COVID-19 vaccine. Clones were read by immunoSEQ multiplex PCR, and TCRdb kept only the in-frame ones, dropping some. Here the sample spans 150,000 to 200,000 clones, about 85% being singletons. The starting material was peripheral blood, obtained on day 0 of AZD1222 vaccination. These TCRs come from an adult in good health.

This clone was found a few times. The chain joins TRBV6-5 to TRBJ2-7, with TRBD2 matching over 11 bases. Germline V CDR1 and CDR2: MNHEY, SVGAGI. V trimming: 7 bases; J trimming: 6 bases; junction bases outside the gene matches: 8. CDR3 length: 14 amino acids. CDR3 in amino acids: CASTVSGRAVEQYF. The CDR3 coding sequence is TGTGCCAGCACCGTTAGCGGGAGGGCCGTCGAGCAGTACTTC.

This clone was seen only once. The V gene is TRBV18, the J gene TRBJ1-6, with 9 bases lining up with TRBD1. Per the germline V gene, CDR1 is KGHSH and CDR2 is LQKENI. J lost 9 bases, V lost 2 bases, and 11 bases had no gene match. The CDR3 loop spans 17 amino acids. In DNA form, the CDR3 reads TGTGCCAGCTCACCAGTAGGGGGACAGGGCCTACGTTCACCCCTCCACTTT. This sequence encodes CASSPVGGQGLRSPLHF. The whole variable domain, remainder taken from reference TRBV18 and TRBJ1-6, is NAGVMQNPRHLVRRRGQEARLRCSPMKGHSHVYWYRQLPEEGLKFMVYLQKENIIDESGMPKERFSAEFPKEGPSILRIQQVVRGDSAAYFCASSPVGGQGLRSPLHFGNGTRLTVT.

The chain uses TRBV9 and TRBJ1-1; D gene uncertain. Germline CDR1 is SGDLS and CDR2 is YYNGEE. V shed 4 bases and J shed 0 bases, with 7 bases lying between them. The CDR3 sequence is 13 residues long. The CDR3 reads CASSLEMNTEAFF. CDR3 bases: TGTGCCAGCAGCCTCGAGATGAACACTGAAGCTTTCTTT.

This clone was counted a single time. The gene calls are TRBV4-1 and TRBJ2-7, with 8 bases that match TRBD2. V gave up 0 bases and J gave up 10 bases; unmatched junction bases: 11. Germline CDR1 reads MGHRA; CDR2 reads YSYEKL. This CDR3 has 15 residues. The CDR3 region has the DNA TGCGCCAGCAGCCAAGAGACAGCTAGCGGGCGGAGACAGTACTTC. Residues: CASSQETASGRRQYF.

The rearrangement uses TRBV28 and TRBJ2-3; 14 bases line up with TRBD2. J gave up 4 bases and V 4 bases, and 7 bases lay outside the gene matches. The germline CDR1 and CDR2 sequences are MDHEN and SYDVKM. This CDR3 has 17 residues. CDR3 in amino acids: CASSSGLAGGLADTQYF. The CDR3 DNA sequence: TGTGCCAGCAGTTCAGGACTAGCGGGAGGTTTGGCAGATACGCAGTATTTT.

J is TRBJ2-7 and V is TRBV5-1, with 7 bases matching TRBD1. Germline V gives CDR1 SGHRS, CDR2 YFSETQ. Unmatched junction bases numbered 6, after V lost 0 bases and J lost 3 bases. The CDR3 length is 15 residues. CDR3 loop: CASSLATGVNYEQYF. The CDR3 coding sequence is TGCGCCAGCAGCTTGGCAACAGGGGTAAACTACGAGCAGTACTTC.

This chain uses TRBV6-5 with TRBJ2-1; D is unresolved. Trimming removed 6 bases at V and 4 bases at J, with 16 bases between. The CDR3 has 15 residues. CDR1 is MNHEY, CDR2 SVGAGI, per germline. The CDR3 DNA sequence: TGTGCCAGCAGCGTAGACCCAAACAGTTACAATGAGCAGTTCTTC. As protein: CASSVDPNSYNEQFF.

The genes are TRBV10-3 and TRBJ1-1; 7 bases line up with TRBD1. CDR1 and CDR2 from the germline V gene are ENHRY and SYGVKD. The J segment lost 1 base and the V segment lost 3 bases, leaving 14 bases of the junction unmatched. The CDR3 runs 18 residues. CDR3 region: CAISEKTGKPFGNTEAFF. CDR3 sequence (DNA): TGTGCCATCAGTGAAAAGACAGGGAAACCTTTCGGGAACACTGAAGCTTTCTTT.

The table lists this clone with a count of one. The V call is TRBV3-1 (or the pseudogene TRBV3-2), the J call TRBJ2-7, with D tentatively TRBD1 or TRBD2 (5 bases each). Trimming took off 3 bases at V and 2 bases at J, with 8 bases between the two ends. This CDR3 is 13 amino acids long. Per the germline V gene, CDR1 is LGHDT and CDR2 is YNNKEL (reference sequence). The DNA of the CDR3 is TGTGCCAGCAGCCAGGGACGGCCCTACGAGCAGTACTTC. It is translated as CASSQGRPYEQYF.

J is TRBJ1-2 and V is TRBV19; no clear D. The CDR3 has 13 residues. V lost 7 bases and J 3 bases, leaving 12 bases between the germline ends. Germline V gene data show CDR1 as LNHDA and CDR2 as SQIVND (reference sequence). CDR3 DNA: TGTGCCAGTATAGGAGGAAGCTACTATGGCTACACCTTC. Its protein product is CASIGGSYYGYTF.

This rearrangement joins TRBV2 to TRBJ1-2; D is perhaps TRBD1 (6 bases). The V end was cut by 4 bases, the J end by 7 bases, with 16 bases between. The CDR3 has 14 amino acids. Germline V gives CDR1 SNHLY, CDR2 FYNNEI. CDR3 sequence: CASSGWGHKGGYTF. DNA of the CDR3: TGTGCCAGCAGTGGGTGGGGGCATAAAGGTGGCTACACCTTC. The full variable domain, with the rest looked up from reference TRBV2 and TRBJ1-2, is EPEVTQTPSHQVTQMGQEVILRCVPISNHLYFYWYRQILGQKVEFLVSFYNNEISEKSEIFDDQFSVERPDGSNFTLKIRSTKLEDSAMYFCASSGWGHKGGYTFGSGTRLTVV.

The rearrangement links TRBV11-3 to TRBJ2-3; a weak D match, TRBD1 (5 bases). The CDR3 runs to 15 residues. The germline CDR1 and CDR2 sequences are SGHNT and YENEEA. With 6 bases removed from V and 6 bases from J, the gap between germline ends came to 19 bases. CDR3 loop: CASSSGPLAVDTQYF. DNA for the CDR3: TGTGCCAGCAGTTCAGGGCCTCTGGCGGTGGATACGCAGTATTTT.

The V call is TRBV19, the J call TRBJ2-1, with D perhaps TRBD1 or TRBD2 (5 bases each). V shed 7 bases and J shed 6 bases, with 16 bases lying between them. The length of the CDR3 is 14 residues. CDR1 and CDR2 (germline): LNHDA, SQIVND (reference sequence). CDR3 amino acids: CASNPGPAINEQFF. CDR3 bases: TGTGCCAGTAACCCGGGACCCGCCATCAATGAGCAGTTCTTC.

This chain connects TRBV25-1 to TRBJ1-2, with a weak D call TRBD1 (5 bases). V dropped 5 bases and J dropped 6 bases, with 28 bases sitting between them. CDR1 and CDR2 from the germline V gene are MGHDK and SYGVNS. The CDR3 runs to 18 residues. The CDR3 nucleotides are TGTGCCAGCAGTCCAGTATCCCCGCGTGGGGCCACATACGATGGCTACACCTTC. It encodes CASSPVSPRGATYDGYTF.

The chain links TRBV14 to TRBJ2-1; 9 bases fit TRBD2. This CDR3 comprises 16 residues. Germline V gives CDR1 SGHDN, CDR2 FVKESK. The J segment lost 6 bases and the V segment lost 3 bases, leaving 9 bases of the junction unmatched. CDR3 in amino acids: CASSHFGTSPRNEQFF. In nucleotides, the CDR3 is TGTGCCAGCAGCCATTTCGGGACTAGCCCGCGCAATGAGCAGTTCTTC.

J is TRBJ2-1 and V is TRBV30, with 7 positions matching TRBD2. The ends lost 0 bases at V and 8 bases at J; junction bases unmatched: 13. Per germline, CDR1 GTSNPN and CDR2 SVGIG (reference sequence). This CDR3 contains 16 residues. CDR3 DNA: TGTGCCTGGAGTGTACGTGGGAGGGCCCCCGGTGATGAGCAGTTCTTC. Its protein is CAWSVRGRAPGDEQFF.

The CDR3: CAISWGSNQPQHF. The DNA of the CDR3 is TGTGCCATCAGTTGGGGGAGCAATCAGCCCCAGCATTTT. This rearrangement joins TRBV10-3 to TRBJ1-5; a possible D gene is TRBD1 (5 bases). The CDR3 is 13 residues long. The germline gives CDR1 ENHRY, CDR2 SYGVKD. Deletions cut 5 bases from V and 1 base from J, with 6 bases between.

V usage is TRBV30 and J usage is TRBJ1-2, with D hard to call. Germline V lookup: CDR1 GTSNPN, CDR2 SVGIG (reference sequence). The ends were cut back, 2 bases at V and 4 bases at J, with 11 bases in the middle. The CDR3 has 13 residues. CDR3 bases: TGTGCCTGGAGTTTAGAGGTTGCCTATGGCTACACCTTC. Its protein product is CAWSLEVAYGYTF.

The rearrangement links TRBV6-5 to TRBJ1-4, with TRBD1 as a possible D gene (6 bases). CDR1 is MNHEY, CDR2 SVGAGI, per germline. V was trimmed by 6 bases and J by 8 bases, leaving 19 bases between them. The CDR3 loop spans 15 amino acids. The CDR3 sequence: CASSSGAGGREKLFF. As DNA, the CDR3 is TGTGCCAGCAGCTCGGGGGCCGGTGGGAGGGAAAAACTGTTTTTT.

The CDR3 loop reads CASSLVSGGPMRHEQYF. The CDR3 DNA follows: TGCGCCAGCAGCTTGGTGTCAGGGGGGCCGATGAGACACGAGCAGTACTTC. The chain is built from TRBV5-1 and TRBJ2-7; D may be TRBD1 (7 bases). The V end lost 0 bases, the J end lost 5 bases, and 21 bases lay between the germline ends. The CDR3 length is 17 residues. The germline V gene encodes CDR1 SGHRS and CDR2 YFSETQ.

The table lists this clone with a count of one. This chain connects TRBV29-1 to TRBJ1-4; 7 nucleotides agree with TRBD1. V lost 5 bases and J lost 8; bases outside the gene matches: 5. The CDR3 runs to 12 residues. Per germline, CDR1 SQVTM and CDR2 ANQGSEA. Written as DNA, the CDR3 is TGCAGCGTTACAGGGGCAGGGGAAAAACTGTTTTTT. Protein sequence: CSVTGAGEKLFF.

This clone was observed a few times. This chain connects TRBV28 to TRBJ1-2; TRBD1 is a possible D gene (6 bases). CDR1 is MDHEN and CDR2 is SYDVKM in the germline V gene. The length of the CDR3 is 16 residues. Between the trimmed V and J ends, which lost 8 bases and 0 bases, there was a span of 19 bases. The CDR3 DNA reads as TGTGCCAGCGTGGGGCGGGGGGCTTTAACTAACTATGGCTACACCTTC. Translation gives CASVGRGALTNYGYTF.